Following are 21 T cell receptor beta chains from one sample sequenced in a study of Graves' ophthalmopathy and Graves' hyperthyroidism (dated 2018 in TCRdb). Reads for this sample came from an Illumina HiSeq 2000. For repertoire sequencing, the TCR beta CDR3 regions were amplified from RNA transcripts. The first round was an RT-PCR using HTBI primers with the Qiagen OneStep RT-PCR kit, and this first round was followed by a second-round multiplex PCR, then size selection and purification. TCRdb handled the public reads itself, with Q25 trimming in fastp and clone calling in MiXCR, and kept productive beta chains. Here each entry gathers all rows of one CDR3 protein and keeps the most common genes and DNA. This sample has about 400,000 distinct CDR3 sequences in its table, and more than 20% of those were observed once. The leading ten clones occupy 2.5% to 3% of the sample. The sequencing input was peripheral blood. These receptors originate from a woman younger than 30 with stable Graves' hyperthyroidism. Donor details come from another sample of the same person, matched by shared clones.

This clonotype was detected only a few times. J is TRBJ1-1 and V is TRBV30; TRBD1 is a possible D gene (5 bases). The CDR3 runs to 13 residues. Trimming left V 4 bases short and J 1 base short, with 10 bases between. The germline CDR1 and CDR2 sequences are GTSNPN and SVGIG (reference sequence). The CDR3 sequence: CAWIPTANTEAFF. The CDR3 DNA follows: TGTGCCTGGATCCCGACAGCGAACACTGAAGCTTTCTTT.

This clonotype showed up many times. The chain links TRBV19 to TRBJ1-2; D remains ambiguous. This CDR3 has 12 amino acids. Looked up from germline, CDR1 is LNHDA and CDR2 is SQIVND (reference sequence). V dropped 3 bases and J dropped 3 bases, with 5 bases sitting between them. The CDR3 loop reads CASSMIDYGYTF. In nucleotides, the CDR3 is TGTGCCAGTAGTATGATTGACTATGGCTACACCTTC.

This clonotype was observed at least ten times. This chain connects TRBV20-1 to TRBJ2-7, with 9 bases aligning to TRBD1. Trimming removed 0 bases from V and 4 bases from J; junction bases left unmatched: 7. The CDR3 runs 15 residues. Germline V gene sequence: CDR1 DFQATT, CDR2 SNEGSKA (reference sequence). CDR3 DNA sequence: TGCAGTGCTAGAGATGGGGACAGGGTTTCGTACGAGCAGTACTTC. Translation: CSARDGDRVSYEQYF.

This clonotype was detected many times. The chain combines TRBV15 with TRBJ2-7; 7 bases fit TRBD2. The V and J ends lost 0 bases and 7 bases, in that order; junction bases with no gene match: 3. The CDR3 is 13 amino acids. Germline V gene sequence: CDR1 LNHNV, CDR2 YYDKDF (reference sequence). CDR3 nucleotide sequence: TGTGCCACCAGCAGAGATCTGGGGGGGGAGCAGTACTTC. Its translation is CATSRDLGGEQYF.

This clonotype was detected ten times or more. The rearrangement joins TRBV7-2 to TRBJ1-2, with D uncertain. With 3 bases removed from V and 6 bases from J, the gap between germline ends came to 14 bases. The CDR3 is made up of 14 amino acids. Germline V lookup: CDR1 SGHTA, CDR2 FQGNSA. The CDR3 bases are TGTGCCAGCAGCTTGTCTCGGGGAAGGGATGGCTACACCTTC. As protein: CASSLSRGRDGYTF. Supplemented by reference TRBV7-2 and TRBJ1-2, the full variable domain reads GAGVSQSPSNKVTEKGKDVELRCDPISGHTALYWYRQSLGQGLEFLIYFQGNSAPDKSGLPSDRFSAERTGGSVSTLTIQRTQQEDSAVYLCASSLSRGRDGYTFGSGTRLTVV.

The rearrangement joins TRBV12-3 or TRBV12-4 to TRBJ2-7; D is unclear. The V end lost 9 bases, the J end lost 3 bases, and 18 bases lay between the germline ends. The CDR3 contains 14 residues. The CDR3 region is CASSTLPPYYEQYF. The CDR3 region has the DNA TGTGCCAGTAGTACGCTCCCCCCTTACTACGAGCAGTACTTC.

This clonotype was detected ten times or more. The chain combines TRBV7-9 with TRBJ2-7, with 9 nucleotides matching TRBD1. Germline CDR1 is SEHNR and CDR2 is FQNEAQ (reference sequence). V gave up 1 base and J gave up 6 bases; unmatched junction bases: 7. The length of the CDR3 is 15 residues. The CDR3 protein is CASSLEAGTGTEQYF. DNA for the CDR3: TGTGCCAGCAGCTTAGAGGCCGGGACAGGGACCGAGCAGTACTTC.

Ten or more counts support this clonotype. This chain connects TRBV12-3 or TRBV12-4 to TRBJ1-6, with a possible D match to TRBD1 (6 bases). This CDR3 contains 15 residues. Deletions cut 5 bases from V and 15 bases from J, with 23 bases between. The CDR3 region has the DNA TGTGCCAGCAGTCTAGGGGGGACGACGGGGTCAGTCCTCCACTTT. This translates into CASSLGGTTGSVLHF.

This clonotype was seen at least ten times. The chain is built from TRBV9 and TRBJ2-2; D is ambiguous. This CDR3 region has 13 residues. V was cut by 0 bases and J by 6 bases, with 6 bases left in between. Germline lookup yields CDR1 SGDLS and CDR2 YYNGEE. The CDR3 sequence is CASSVEGSGELFF. The CDR3 nucleotides are TGTGCCAGCAGCGTAGAGGGATCCGGGGAGCTGTTTTTT.

This clonotype was observed many times. This sequence joins TRBV2 and TRBJ1-2, with unresolved D. CDR3 length: 16 residues. In germline, CDR1 is SNHLY, CDR2 FYNNEI. Trimming left V 5 bases short and J 1 base short, with 17 bases between. In DNA form, the CDR3 reads TGTGCCAGCAGTAACTCCCGGGGTTCACTTAACTATGGCTACACCTTC. Amino acid sequence: CASSNSRGSLNYGYTF.

A remark on this clonotype: This may be a read error, as it is one base from a much larger clone. As the CDR3 is not closed by the conserved phenylalanine or tryptophan, this likely results from a read error. This chain connects TRBV20-1 to TRBJ1-3; a possible D gene is TRBD1 (5 bases). The CDR3 length is 12 residues. Germline CDR1 is DFQATT and CDR2 is SNEGSKA (reference sequence). The V and J ends lost 7 bases and 4 bases respectively, with 11 bases between them. The DNA for the CDR3 is TGCAGTGGAGAGGGGTACGGAAACACCATATATTTG. It specifies CSGEGYGNTIYL.

This clonotype was seen more than once but under ten times. The rearrangement uses TRBV18 and TRBJ1-2; TRBD1 agrees at 12 bases. V dropped 2 bases and J dropped 4; count of bases not matched to a gene: 8. CDR3 length equals 17 residues. Per germline, CDR1 KGHSH and CDR2 LQKENI. CDR3 bases: TGTGCCAGCTCACCAACCCCGGGGACAGGGGGCGTCTATGGCTACACCTTC. This gives the protein CASSPTPGTGGVYGYTF.

This clonotype is a singleton in its sample. The chain has TRBV25-1 and TRBJ1-6; D might be TRBD1 (5 bases). The germline V and J ends were trimmed by 6 bases and 8 bases, with 11 bases remaining between them. Germline V gene sequence: CDR1 MGHDK, CDR2 SYGVNS. The CDR3 sequence is 13 residues long. The CDR3 here is CASRRGTDSPLHF. The CDR3 DNA is TGTGCCAGCAGGAGGGGTACGGATTCACCCCTCCACTTT.

This clonotype was recorded at least ten times. This chain joins TRBV29-1 and TRBJ2-5, with TRBD1 as a possible D gene (5 bases). The V gene's germline CDR1 is SQVTM and CDR2 ANQGSEA. Trimming cost V 4 bases and J 1 base, with 10 bases left between them. This CDR3 has 13 residues. The CDR3 sequence: CSVGYRLQETQYF. CDR3 nucleotide sequence: TGCAGCGTTGGGTACAGGCTCCAAGAGACCCAGTACTTC.

The gene calls are TRBV10-1 and TRBJ2-4; TRBD1 aligns across 7 bases. This CDR3 has 18 amino acids. Germline CDR1 is WNHNN and CDR2 is SYGVQD (reference sequence). V lost 11 bases to trimming and J lost 0 bases; unmatched junction nucleotides: 19. CDR3 amino acids: CARQTRDSDAEAKNIQYF. Here the CDR3 DNA reads TGCGCCCGTCAAACCCGGGACAGCGATGCCGAAGCCAAAAACATTCAGTACTTC.

Of note for this clonotype: An end of the junction does not agree with germline; a read error may underlie this. The V gene is TRBV6-1, the J gene TRBJ1-6, with no clear D. The CDR3 is 13 amino acids. The germline V gene has CDR1 MNHNS and CDR2 SASEGT. CDR3 coding DNA: TGTGCCAGCAATGAAAGTGAGAATTCACCCCTCCACTTT. This gives the protein CASNESENSPLHF.

The chain couples TRBV7-2 to TRBJ2-5, with D maybe TRBD2 (7 bases). Germline V gives CDR1 SGHTA, CDR2 FQGNSA. Trimming stripped 4 bases from V and 5 bases from J, with 14 bases between. The CDR3 has 14 amino acids. CDR3 sequence reads: CASSSVGGHETQYF. The CDR3 bases are TGTGCCAGCAGCTCTGTGGGGGGGCACGAGACCCAGTACTTC.

This rearrangement joins TRBV4-1 to TRBJ1-3; D remains unclear. V lost 3 bases and J lost 0, with 15 bases in between. The CDR3 loop spans 17 amino acids. CDR1 is MGHRA, CDR2 YSYEKL, per germline. CDR3 sequence reads: CASSQRVLEISGNTIYF. CDR3 nucleotide sequence: TGCGCCAGCAGCCAGAGGGTGTTGGAGATCTCTGGAAACACCATATATTTT.

The V call is TRBV7-2, the J call TRBJ2-5; tentatively, D is TRBD1 or TRBD2 (6 bases each). The V and J ends lost 1 base and 4 bases respectively, with 16 bases between them. CDR1 is SGHTA, CDR2 FQGNSA, per germline. This CDR3 has 16 residues. CDR3 DNA: TGTGCCAGCAGCTTAGGGGTAGGGGGAGGTTCAGAGACCCAGTACTTC. Translated: CASSLGVGGGSETQYF.

This clonotype occurred many times. The J gene is TRBJ1-2, the V gene TRBV6-5; 9 bases are a match to TRBD1. The germline V gene encodes CDR1 MNHEY and CDR2 SVGAGI. Trimming took 0 bases from V and 4 from J; bases not matched to a gene: 3. The CDR3 covers 15 residues. The CDR3 DNA is TGTGCCAGCAGTTACTCCGGACAGGGGATCTATGGCTACACCTTC. Its translation is CASSYSGQGIYGYTF.

This clonotype was counted only a few times. One junction end does not reproduce the germline sequence, and a read error may be involved. This chain connects TRBV5-1 to TRBJ2-2, with TRBD2 identical over 11 bases. Germline lookup yields CDR1 SGHRS and CDR2 YFSETQ. The CDR3 is made up of 17 amino acids. The CDR3 protein is CASSLVLAGVNTRELFF. In DNA, the CDR3 is TGCGCCAGCAGCTTGGTACTAGCGGGAGTGAACACCAGGGAGCTGTTTTTT.